Sequencing of this T cell receptor beta chain was carried out in a study of blood T cells in healthy people across ages. Drawing of peripheral blood yielded roughly 9.8 milliliters from each donor. Germline CDR1 MGHDK, CDR2 SYGVNS. Trimming cost V 3 bases and J 2 bases; bases outside gene matches: 12. The CDR3 has 18 residues. A second PCR, run for about 6 to 11 cycles, used a sample-barcoded 5' primer plus a J-beta primer mix. A template-switch adaptor containing 12 random nucleotides labeled each cDNA molecule. TCRdb re-analysed the 5' RACE reads in MiXCR, keeping a single row per CDR3 protein. Of approximately 790,000 distinct CDR3 sequences in the sample, 62% were seen once. Study-level points and caveats: Diversity was higher, and naive CD4+ cells more numerous, in long-lived donors than in aged donors. It was held that diversity estimates obtained from one million T cells represented underestimates.

A remark on this clonotype: Its antigen is not known.

The chain couples TRBV25-1 to TRBJ2-4; 8 bases agree with TRBD2. The receptor's source is a man aged 30-40 years in good health. The sequenced sample consisted of blood. Here the CDR3 reads CASSEGGRGGGTKNIQYF. The DNA of the CDR3 is TGTGCCAGCAGTGAGGGGGGACGGGGGGGCGGAACCAAAAACATTCAGTACTTC. The full variable domain, its missing parts supplied by reference TRBV25-1 and TRBJ2-4, is EADIYQTPRYLVIGTGKKITLECSQTMGHDKMYWYQQDPGMELHLIHYSYGVNSTEKGDLSSESTVSRIRTEHFPLTLESARPSHTSQYLCASSEGGRGGGTKNIQYFGAGTRLSVL.